This T cell receptor (beta chain) was sequenced during a study of blood T cells in healthy people across ages. A second PCR, run for about 7 to 11 cycles, used a sample-barcoded 5' primer plus a J-beta primer mix. One entry per CDR3 protein, called by TCRdb with MiXCR from the 5' RACE reads. The sample contains under 2 million distinct CDR3 sequences, about 35% of which appear only once. CDR1 is DFQATT and CDR2 is SNEGSKA in the germline V gene (reference sequence). The V and J ends lost 3 bases and 0 bases respectively, with 10 bases between them. The length of the CDR3 is 14 residues. The donors, all healthy, were Caucasians living in Russia, aged roughly 6 to 100. This clonotype was seen a handful of times.

The rearrangement joins TRBV20-1 to TRBJ2-3; TRBD2 might be the D (6 bases). This receptor was taken from a woman in her twenties or thirties in good health. The sample consisted of blood. CDR3 nucleotides: TGCAGTGCTAGTACTGGGAGGAGCACAGATACGCAGTATTTT. It specifies CSASTGRSTDTQYF.